These 30 T cell receptor beta chains were sequenced from one sample in a study of T cells expressing NK-cell markers. TCRdb re-called the 5' RACE reads and gives one entry per CDR3 protein, without DNA. The specimen's table records around 380,000 distinct CDR3 sequences. The sequencing input was blood T cells: a sorted CD56 or NKG2C T cell subset, CD4+ or CD8+ T cells, or bulk PBMC T cells (not recorded which). The receptors originated from a woman in her fifties or sixties in good health.

This sequence joins TRBV29-1 and TRBJ2-2. The CDR3 loop spans 11 amino acids. The germline V gene encodes CDR1 SQVTM and CDR2 ANQGSEA. The CDR3 reads CSGGSSGELFF.

The genes are TRBV6-2 or TRBV6-3 and TRBJ2-2; TCRdb's D call of TRBD1 is untestable without DNA. Germline lookup yields CDR1 MNHEY and CDR2 SVGEGT. The CDR3 length is 14 residues. CDR3 protein: CASRVWGATGELFF.

This rearrangement joins TRBV2 to TRBJ2-2; checking the TCRdb D call of TRBD1 is not possible without DNA. Germline V gene sequence: CDR1 SNHLY, CDR2 FYNNEI. There are 15 residues in the CDR3. CDR3: CASSYTGYNTGELFF. The complete variable domain, with remaining parts taken from reference TRBV2 and TRBJ2-2, reads EPEVTQTPSHQVTQMGQEVILRCVPISNHLYFYWYRQILGQKVEFLVSFYNNEISEKSEIFDDQFSVERPDGSNFTLKIRSTKLEDSAMYFCASSYTGYNTGELFFGEGSRLTVL.

The V and J genes are TRBV6-4 and TRBJ1-2; the TCRdb D gene call, TRBD1, has no DNA to confirm it. Looked up from germline, CDR1 is MRHNA and CDR2 is SNTAGT. This CDR3 is built from 15 residues. CDR3: CASKDSGHRISGYTF.

The gene calls are TRBV3-1 and TRBJ2-1. The germline V gene encodes CDR1 LGHDT and CDR2 YNNKEL (reference sequence). The CDR3 totals 12 residues. The CDR3 loop reads CASSQHTSRQFF.

The gene calls are TRBV6-5 and TRBJ2-3; absent DNA, TCRdb's TRBD2 call cannot be checked. The CDR3 consists of 16 residues. Per the germline V gene, CDR1 is MNHEY and CDR2 is SVGAGI. The CDR3 protein is CASSSWDSGSTDTQYF.

The rearrangement joins TRBV25-1 to TRBJ1-1; TCRdb names TRBD1, which stays unverified in the absence of DNA. Germline V gene lookup returns CDR1 MGHDK and CDR2 SYGVNS. This CDR3 contains 16 residues. CDR3 amino acids: CASSEWAGGPYTEAFF.

This chain uses TRBV12-3 or TRBV12-4 with TRBJ1-1. The CDR3 totals 12 residues. CDR3 sequence reads: CASKNARVGAFF.

This chain connects TRBV5-1 to TRBJ2-3; TCRdb lists TRBD2, though no DNA is available to test this call. The CDR3 extends over 18 amino acids. CDR1 is SGHRS and CDR2 is YFSETQ in the germline V gene. This CDR3 reads CASSSGLAGVSSTDTQYF.

The CDR3 region is CASRNTRTANTGELFF. This chain uses TRBV5-1 with TRBJ2-2; TCRdb selects TRBD1, and the lack of DNA leaves this call unchecked. This CDR3 spans 16 amino acids. From germline, CDR1 is SGHRS and CDR2 YFSETQ.

The chain is built from TRBV12-3 or TRBV12-4 and TRBJ1-5; TCRdb's D gene call, TRBD1, goes unchecked for lack of DNA. This CDR3 spans 14 amino acids. CDR3 sequence reads: CASSPRQTDQPQHF.

The chain combines TRBV5-1 with TRBJ2-5; TCRdb proposes TRBD1, but this gene call is untestable without DNA. This CDR3 contains 15 residues. The germline CDR1 and CDR2 sequences are SGHRS and YFSETQ. CDR3 sequence: CASNHPRQLQETQYF.

The CDR3 spells CAWSVGQGQFF. The V and J genes are TRBV30 and TRBJ2-1. From germline, CDR1 is GTSNPN and CDR2 SVGIG (reference sequence). The CDR3 covers 11 residues.

The genes are TRBV15 and TRBJ2-7; TCRdb calls TRBD1, which cannot be checked without DNA. The CDR3 covers 15 residues. Germline values: CDR1 LNHNV, CDR2 YYDKDF (reference sequence). CDR3 protein: CATSRAGTGSYEQYF.

The genes are TRBV11-1 and TRBJ2-7; TCRdb selects TRBD2, and the lack of DNA leaves this call unchecked. Germline CDR1 reads SGHAT; CDR2 reads FQDESV (reference sequence). CDR3 size: 13 residues. This CDR3 reads CASSPALAGEQYF.

V gene TRBV20-1 combines with J gene TRBJ2-4; TCRdb indicates TRBD2, and absent DNA this call remains unverified. The CDR3 runs 15 residues. CDR1 is DFQATT, CDR2 SNEGSKA, per germline (reference sequence). CDR3 protein: CSAKSTSGRTAIQYF.

V is TRBV20-1 and J is TRBJ2-3. This CDR3 spans 11 amino acids. Germline CDR1 and CDR2: DFQATT and SNEGSKA (reference sequence). The CDR3 loop reads CSSSDRDTQYF.

This chain connects TRBV6-6 to TRBJ2-1; TCRdb indicates TRBD1, and absent DNA this call remains unverified. The CDR3 runs to 16 residues. Germline V lookup: CDR1 MNHNY, CDR2 SVGAGI (reference sequence). The CDR3 sequence is CASSLGGKTGPNEQFF.

The rearrangement links TRBV27 to TRBJ2-2; the TCRdb call, TRBD2, lacks DNA for checking. The CDR3 spans 13 residues. Germline CDR1 is MNHEY and CDR2 is SMNVEV (reference sequence). CDR3 region: CARGQGNTGELFF.

This chain uses TRBV18 with TRBJ2-3. The CDR3 length is 12 residues. The V gene's germline CDR1 is KGHSH and CDR2 LQKENI. The CDR3 spells CASSQKVLTQYF.

The chain carries TRBV5-1 and TRBJ2-1. CDR3 size: 13 residues. Germline lookup yields CDR1 SGHRS and CDR2 YFSETQ. CDR3: CASSSGRHNEQFF.

The chain joins TRBV2 to TRBJ2-2. The CDR3 totals 15 residues. The V gene's germline CDR1 is SNHLY and CDR2 FYNNEI. This chain's CDR3 is CASSELGRSSGELFF.

This chain uses TRBV3-1 with TRBJ2-7. The length of the CDR3 is 11 residues. The germline V gene has CDR1 LGHDT and CDR2 YNNKEL (reference sequence). Here the CDR3 reads CASSQGYEQYF.

The rearrangement links TRBV5-4 to TRBJ1-1. The CDR3 spans 16 residues. The germline V gene has CDR1 SGHNT and CDR2 YYREEE (reference sequence). The CDR3 spells CASSLIGLGRNTEAFF.

The V call is TRBV27, the J call TRBJ2-5; TCRdb's assignment of TRBD2 cannot be checked, as there is no DNA. The CDR3 consists of 16 residues. CDR1 MNHEY and CDR2 SMNVEV come from the germline V gene (reference sequence). This CDR3 is CASSLLLAGRAETQYF.

This sequence joins TRBV5-1 and TRBJ2-3; TCRdb calls TRBD1, which cannot be checked without DNA. Germline V lookup: CDR1 SGHRS, CDR2 YFSETQ. This CDR3 is built from 17 residues. The CDR3 is CASSRLTAPSNTDTQYF. Based on the CDR3 plus reference TRBV5-1 and TRBJ2-3, the full variable domain is KAGVTQTPRYLIKTRGQQVTLSCSPISGHRSVSWYQQTPGQGLQFLFEYFSETQRNKGNFPGRFSGRQFSNSRSEMNVSTLELGDSALYLCASSRLTAPSNTDTQYFGPGTRLTVL.

The chain recombines TRBV3-1 with TRBJ2-2; TCRdb outputs TRBD1, but without DNA this stays unchecked. Germline CDR1 LGHDT, CDR2 YNNKEL (reference sequence). The CDR3 covers 15 residues. The CDR3 sequence: CASSQDPGVTGELFF.

The chain carries TRBV7-7 and TRBJ2-3. Per the germline V gene, CDR1 is SSHAT and CDR2 is FNYEAQ (reference sequence). CDR3 length: 13 residues. The CDR3 here is CASSLAIRDTQYF.

V usage is TRBV10-1 and J usage is TRBJ2-2; TCRdb names TRBD1, which stays unverified in the absence of DNA. Germline assignment: CDR1 WNHNN and CDR2 SYGVQD (reference sequence). This CDR3 has 15 amino acids. The CDR3 is CASSGGPVNTGELFF.

The rearrangement uses TRBV12-3 or TRBV12-4 and TRBJ2-5; the TCRdb D gene call, TRBD1, has no DNA to confirm it. CDR3 length: 13 amino acids. CDR3 amino acids: CASGGASKGTQYF.